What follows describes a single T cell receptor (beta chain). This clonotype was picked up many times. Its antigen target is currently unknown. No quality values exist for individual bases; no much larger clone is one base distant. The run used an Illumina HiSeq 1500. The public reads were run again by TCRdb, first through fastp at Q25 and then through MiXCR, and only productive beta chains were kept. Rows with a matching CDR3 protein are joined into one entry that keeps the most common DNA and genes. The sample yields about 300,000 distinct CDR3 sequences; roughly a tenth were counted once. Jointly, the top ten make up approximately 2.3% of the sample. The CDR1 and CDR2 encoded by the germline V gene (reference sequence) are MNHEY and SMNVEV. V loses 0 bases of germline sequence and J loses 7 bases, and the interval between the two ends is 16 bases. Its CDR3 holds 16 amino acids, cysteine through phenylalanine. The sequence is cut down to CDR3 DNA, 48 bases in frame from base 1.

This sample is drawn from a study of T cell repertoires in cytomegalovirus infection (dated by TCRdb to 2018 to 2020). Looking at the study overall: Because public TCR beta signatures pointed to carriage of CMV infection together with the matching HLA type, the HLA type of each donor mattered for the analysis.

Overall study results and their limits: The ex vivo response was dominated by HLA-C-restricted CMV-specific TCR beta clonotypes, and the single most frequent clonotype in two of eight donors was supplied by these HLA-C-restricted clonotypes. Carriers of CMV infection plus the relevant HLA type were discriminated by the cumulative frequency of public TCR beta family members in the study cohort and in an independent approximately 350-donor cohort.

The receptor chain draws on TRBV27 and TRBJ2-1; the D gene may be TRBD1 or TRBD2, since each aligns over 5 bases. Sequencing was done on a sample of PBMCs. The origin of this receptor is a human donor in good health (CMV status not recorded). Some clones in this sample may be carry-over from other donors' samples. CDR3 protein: CASSLSINLGGNEQFF. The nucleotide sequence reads TGTGCCAGCAGTTTATCGATCAACCTTGGGGGAAATGAGCAGTTCTTC.